This entry lists 25 T cell receptor beta chains sequenced from one sample in a study of cytomegalovirus exposure and HLA in healthy donors (dated by TCRdb to the late 2010s). The library was made by the immunoSEQ multiplex PCR assay. For the multiplex PCR, a mixture combining 60 forward primers for TCR Vbeta segments and 13 reverse primers for TCR Jbeta segments was used. TCRdb re-hosts the immuneACCESS table, in-frame sequences only. Its copies lack some clones; in the studies checked, an unresolved V gene accounts for under half of them, and the cause for the rest is not known. A total of about 160,000 clones appear in this sample, around three quarters of them only once. Clones ranked in the top ten supply 1% of the sample. The sample comprised PBMCs. The source is a woman in her forties or fifties in good health and CMV-seropositive.

This chain links TRBV14 with TRBJ2-7; 8 bases fit TRBD2. Germline V gene sequence: CDR1 SGHDN, CDR2 FVKESK. The ends lost 4 bases at V and 6 bases at J; junction bases unmatched: 5. The CDR3 covers 13 residues. This CDR3 reads CASSPGLESEQYF. CDR3 nucleotide sequence: TGTGCCAGCAGCCCGGGACTAGAAAGCGAGCAGTACTTC. Drawing the rest from reference TRBV14 and TRBJ2-7, the complete variable domain is EAGVTQFPSHSVIEKGQTVTLRCDPISGHDNLYWYRRVMGKEIKFLLHFVKESKQDESGMPNNRFLAERTGGTYSTLKVQPAELEDSGVYFCASSPGLESEQYFGPGTRLTVT.

V is TRBV7-2 and J is TRBJ1-1; 7 bases match TRBD1. The CDR3 has 14 amino acids. In germline, CDR1 is SGHTA, CDR2 FQGNSA. J lost 5 bases, V lost 5 bases, and 8 bases had no gene match. For the CDR3, the DNA is TGTGCCAGCAGCGGGAACAGGGGAGAGACTGAAGCTTTCTTT. Translation: CASSGNRGETEAFF.

This clone was seen a single time. This CDR3 is CASSLLMTNARETQYF. CDR3 DNA sequence: TGTGCCAGCAGCTTACTTATGACAAATGCAAGAGAGACCCAGTACTTC. The chain couples TRBV7-8 to TRBJ2-5; D call uncertain. Trimming left V 2 bases short and J 4 bases short, with 17 bases between. The germline V gene encodes CDR1 SGHVS and CDR2 FQNEAQ. The CDR3 is 16 residues long. The variable domain in full, with the rest retrieved from reference TRBV7-8 and TRBJ2-5, is GAGVSQSPRYKVAKRGQDVALRCDPISGHVSLFWYQQALGQGPEFLTYFQNEAQLDKSGLPSDRFFAERPEGSVSTLKIQRTQQEDSAVYLCASSLLMTNARETQYFGPGTRLLVL.

The rearrangement links TRBV6-6 to TRBJ2-7; 8 bases line up with TRBD2. V lost 6 bases, J lost 6 bases, and 4 bases stayed unmatched. There are 12 residues in the CDR3. Germline CDR1 reads MNHNY; CDR2 reads SVGAGI (reference sequence). The CDR3 nucleotides read TGTGCCAGCAGCGCGGCGGGGGGCGAGCAGTACTTC. It translates to CASSAAGGEQYF.

This clone showed up just a few times. The chain uses TRBV28 and TRBJ1-5; 9 bases agree with TRBD1. V shed 4 bases, J shed 1 base, and the junction held 5 bases outside the gene matches. The germline V gene has CDR1 MDHEN and CDR2 SYDVKM. The CDR3 totals 16 residues. Here the CDR3 reads CASSSQQGASNQPQHF. As DNA, the CDR3 is TGTGCCAGCAGTTCTCAACAGGGGGCAAGCAATCAGCCCCAGCATTTT.

The chain couples TRBV7-2 to TRBJ2-5; D is possibly TRBD2 (5 bases). The J call may be incorrect, as the DNA end agrees better with TRBJ2-7. The CDR3 is 14 amino acids. Per germline, CDR1 SGHTA and CDR2 FQGNSA. In nucleotides, the CDR3 is TGTGCCAGCAGCCCCATGCACGAGGGCTACGAGCAGTACTTC. This codes for CASSPMHEGYEQYF.

Concerning this clone itself: An end of the junction does not agree with germline; a read error may underlie this. This sequence joins TRBV28 and TRBJ1-2, with TRBD1 matching over 7 bases. The CDR3 spans 14 residues. Per the germline V gene, CDR1 is MDHEN and CDR2 is SYDVKM. The CDR3 sequence is CAGSLNPTGYGYTF. CDR3 nucleotide sequence: TGTGCCGGCAGTTTAAATCCGACAGGGTATGGCTACACCTTC.

The chain employs TRBV7-2 and TRBJ2-3, with 11 bases aligning to TRBD1. Germline CDR1 and CDR2: SGHTA and FQGNSA. Germline trimming cut 5 bases from V and 5 bases from J; bases unmatched to any gene: 6. CDR3 size: 15 residues. The CDR3 region is CASSTGQGAIDTQYF. CDR3 nucleotides: TGTGCCAGCAGCACCGGACAGGGGGCTATAGATACGCAGTATTTT.

V and J are TRBV10-3 and TRBJ2-7; the match to TRBD1 covers 7 bases. The germline CDR1 and CDR2 sequences are ENHRY and SYGVKD. The CDR3 is made up of 15 amino acids. V was clipped by 4 bases and J by 2 bases; unmatched bases: 8. Here the CDR3 DNA reads TGTGCCATCAGTGGGACGACAGGGTTCACCTACGAGCAGTACTTC. This sequence encodes CAISGTTGFTYEQYF.

In its sample, this clone was seen a few times. J is TRBJ2-1 and V is TRBV9, with 12 bases matching TRBD2. This CDR3 has 16 residues. Germline CDR1 SGDLS, CDR2 YYNGEE. With 0 bases clipped from V and 4 bases from J, the junction kept 2 bases outside the gene matches. CDR3 protein: CASSVVLAGGYNEQFF. The CDR3, as DNA: TGTGCCAGCAGCGTAGTACTAGCGGGGGGATACAATGAGCAGTTCTTC.

The chain carries TRBV5-6 and TRBJ2-5; D possibly corresponds to TRBD2 (5 bases). Looked up from germline, CDR1 is SGHDT and CDR2 is YYEEEE. The CDR3 sequence is 14 residues long. Deletions cut 0 bases from V and 2 bases from J, with 8 bases between. CDR3 DNA sequence: TGTGCCAGCAGCTTGGCGGGGTTTCAAGAGACCCAGTACTTC. Translated: CASSLAGFQETQYF.

V gene TRBV5-6 combines with J gene TRBJ2-1; D perhaps matches TRBD1 (6 bases). Per germline, CDR1 SGHDT and CDR2 YYEEEE. The V end was cut by 5 bases, the J end by 4 bases, with 13 bases between. CDR3 length: 14 amino acids. CDR3 region: CASRSTGEYNEQFF. CDR3 sequence (DNA): TGTGCCAGCAGATCGACAGGAGAATACAATGAGCAGTTCTTC.

The chain combines TRBV5-1 with TRBJ2-3, with TRBD1 matching 8 bases. The junction had 13 bases not matched to a gene; V was cut back by 3 bases and J by 1 base. Germline lookup yields CDR1 SGHRS and CDR2 YFSETQ. CDR3 length: 18 amino acids. The CDR3: CASSWGQGRGRRTDTQYF. CDR3 sequence (DNA): TGCGCCAGCAGCTGGGGGCAGGGCAGGGGGCGCCGCACAGATACGCAGTATTTT.

The chain combines TRBV7-2 with TRBJ1-1, with D uncertain. This CDR3 has 13 residues. The germline V gene encodes CDR1 SGHTA and CDR2 FQGNSA. Deletions cut 3 bases from V and 0 bases from J, with 5 bases between. CDR3 sequence: CASSFLVNTEAFF. CDR3 DNA sequence: TGTGCCAGCAGCTTCCTCGTGAACACTGAAGCTTTCTTT.

In its sample, this clone was seen a few times. The V call is TRBV5-6, the J call TRBJ1-2; weak D call: TRBD1 (5 bases). The CDR3 length is 14 residues. CDR1 and CDR2 from the germline V gene are SGHDT and YYEEEE. Trimming left V 0 bases short and J 4 bases short, with 10 bases between. The CDR3 nucleotides read TGTGCCAGCAGCTTGGACCCGGGGGGCTATGGCTACACCTTC. Its translation is CASSLDPGGYGYTF. Drawing the rest from reference TRBV5-6 and TRBJ1-2, the complete variable domain is DAGVTQSPTHLIKTRGQQVTLRCSPKSGHDTVSWYQQALGQGPQFIFQYYEEEERQRGNFPDRFSGHQFPNYSSELNVNALLLGDSALYLCASSLDPGGYGYTFGSGTRLTVV.

This rearrangement joins TRBV6-5 to TRBJ1-5; D is uncertain. The germline gives CDR1 MNHEY, CDR2 SVGAGI. V was cut by 4 bases and J by 1 base, with 14 bases left in between. This CDR3 region has 16 residues. CDR3 nucleotides: TGTGCCAGCAGTTCCCACGGCAGGAAAAGCAATCAGCCCCAGCATTTT. This translates into CASSSHGRKSNQPQHF.

The V gene is TRBV28, the J gene TRBJ2-7; a possible D gene is TRBD1 (5 bases). V dropped 4 bases and J dropped 3 bases, with 10 bases sitting between them. The CDR3 has 13 residues. Germline V gene data show CDR1 as MDHEN and CDR2 as SYDVKM. CDR3 DNA: TGTGCCAGCAGTTGGGGCGAAAACTACGAGCAGTACTTC. Residues: CASSWGENYEQYF.

This sequence joins TRBV2 and TRBJ2-7; 9 nucleotides line up with TRBD1. The V segment lost 7 bases and the J segment 5 bases; nucleotides outside the gene matches: 9. Germline V gene data show CDR1 as SNHLY and CDR2 as FYNNEI. The CDR3 covers 14 residues. The chain's CDR3 is CASTSGTGRHEQYF. Here the CDR3 DNA reads TGTGCCAGCACCTCCGGGACAGGGCGCCACGAGCAGTACTTC.

The V gene is TRBV4-3, the J gene TRBJ1-3; 8 nucleotides agree with TRBD1. The CDR3 has 19 amino acids. V was clipped by 0 bases and J by 0 bases; unmatched bases: 10. Germline V lookup: CDR1 LGHNA, CDR2 YSLEER. The CDR3, as DNA: TGCGCCAGCAGCCAAGACCGAGTAGGACAGGGTTCCTCTGGAAACACCATATATTTT. This encodes CASSQDRVGQGSSGNTIYF.

This clone was recorded a few times. The gene calls are TRBV6-5 and TRBJ2-7, with D perhaps matching TRBD2 (6 bases). Germline CDR1 is MNHEY and CDR2 is SVGAGI. The CDR3 length is 14 residues. V was shortened by 5 bases and J by 1 base, with 12 bases between the two germline ends. Here the CDR3 DNA reads TGTGCCAGCAGTGAAATGCGGGATTCCTACGAGCAGTACTTC. Translation gives CASSEMRDSYEQYF.

This clone was seen more than once but under ten times. This rearrangement joins TRBV25-1 to TRBJ2-5; maybe TRBD2 (7 bases). Germline V gene data show CDR1 as MGHDK and CDR2 as SYGVNS. V was shortened by 7 bases and J by 0 bases, with 15 bases between the two germline ends. This CDR3 has 15 residues. The CDR3 DNA follows: TGTGCCAGCAATTTGGGGGGGGCGTACCAAGAGACCCAGTACTTC. This codes for CASNLGGAYQETQYF.

This clone was observed a few times. The chain links TRBV4-3 to TRBJ1-1; 7 positions agree with TRBD1. The CDR3 spans 13 residues. Germline CDR1 LGHNA, CDR2 YSLEER. Trimming cost V 7 bases and J 1 base; bases outside gene matches: 3. The CDR3 reads CASTRDRNTEAFF. The CDR3 region has the DNA TGCGCCAGCACCAGGGACAGGAACACTGAAGCTTTCTTT.

The chain carries TRBV9 and TRBJ1-2; tentative D call: TRBD1 (6 bases). Germline V gene data show CDR1 as SGDLS and CDR2 as YYNGEE. Trimming cost V 4 bases and J 9 bases, with 25 bases left between them. This CDR3 contains 16 residues. CDR3 amino acids: CASSPRHGGRDGSYTF. The CDR3 region has the DNA TGTGCCAGCAGCCCTCGTCACGGGGGGCGCGATGGGAGCTACACCTTC.

The genes are TRBV4-3 and TRBJ1-2; no clear D gene. The germline V gene encodes CDR1 LGHNA and CDR2 YSLEER. The CDR3 extends over 15 amino acids. V lost 0 bases and J lost 4, with 12 bases in between. CDR3 nucleotides: TGCGCCAGCAGCCAAGATCAGGCCAGCCTCTATGGCTACACCTTC. Protein sequence: CASSQDQASLYGYTF.

V usage is TRBV18 and J usage is TRBJ2-5, with D tentatively TRBD1 (5 bases). In germline, CDR1 is KGHSH, CDR2 LQKENI. V gave up 9 bases and J gave up 2 bases, with 13 bases separating them. The CDR3 has 13 amino acids. CDR3 sequence reads: CASSSGMQETQYF. CDR3 nucleotides: TGTGCCAGTTCCTCAGGGATGCAAGAGACCCAGTACTTC.